The 16 T cell receptor beta chains reported below all come from one sample, sequenced in a study of blood T cell repertoires in COVID-19. Profiled with immunoSEQ multiplex PCR; TCRdb holds only in-frame clones, not every one. The table has about 270,000 clones, more than 75% seen once; the top ten hold around 2%. The sample consisted of PBMCs or T cells enriched from blood (not recorded which). These receptors were obtained from an older woman in a cohort exposed to, infected with or recovered from COVID-19 (not recorded which).

The V call is TRBV9, the J call TRBJ2-7; 9 bases map to TRBD1. Germline assignment: CDR1 SGDLS and CDR2 YYNGEE. The CDR3 runs to 14 residues. V dropped 7 bases and J dropped 4; count of bases not matched to a gene: 9. CDR3: CASGLGTGLYEQYF. For the CDR3, the DNA is TGTGCCAGCGGCCTCGGGACAGGGCTGTACGAGCAGTACTTC.

The chain links TRBV5-1 to TRBJ2-1, with 10 bases matching TRBD1. The CDR3 consists of 15 residues. Germline CDR1 SGHRS, CDR2 YFSETQ. Unmatched junction bases numbered 3, after V lost 3 bases and J lost 3 bases. The CDR3 bases are TGCGCCAGCAGCTCGGGACAGGGGCACTACAATGAGCAGTTCTTC. Protein product: CASSSGQGHYNEQFF.

This sequence joins TRBV6-2 or TRBV6-3 and TRBJ1-5, with 8 nucleotides matching TRBD1. The ends lost 2 bases at V and 1 base at J; junction bases unmatched: 10. CDR3 length equals 18 residues. Per the germline V gene, CDR1 is MNHEY and CDR2 is SVGEGT. CDR3 sequence (DNA): TGTGCCAGCAGTTACCCCGTAGACAGGGGTCTGAGCAATCAGCCCCAGCATTTT. It yields the protein CASSYPVDRGLSNQPQHF.

The V and J genes are TRBV6-5 and TRBJ1-5; D is perhaps TRBD1 (6 bases). The CDR3 has 13 residues. V was pared by 6 bases and J by 7 bases, with 13 bases between. The V gene's germline CDR1 is MNHEY and CDR2 SVGAGI. DNA for the CDR3: TGTGCCAGCAGATCCCAGGGGATCCAGCCCCAGCATTTT. Translation: CASRSQGIQPQHF.

This chain links TRBV28 with TRBJ1-5, with 7 bases fitting TRBD1. The CDR3 loop spans 14 amino acids. The V and J ends lost 8 bases and 5 bases, in that order; junction bases with no gene match: 9. Germline lookup yields CDR1 MDHEN and CDR2 SYDVKM. The CDR3 spells CASAWGDRYQPQHF. In nucleotides, the CDR3 is TGTGCCAGCGCTTGGGGGGACAGATATCAGCCCCAGCATTTT.

With respect to this clone: This sample includes further DNA sequences coding for the same CDR3. The rearrangement links TRBV6-1 to TRBJ1-5, with D hard to call. Germline CDR1 and CDR2: MNHNS and SASEGT. The CDR3 length is 13 residues. V lost 1 base to trimming and J lost 4 bases, with 5 bases between them. CDR3 loop: CASSEGLNQPQHF. The CDR3 DNA reads TGTGCCAGCAGTGAAGGACTGAATCAGCCCCAGCATTTT.

This clone was picked up one time. V and J are TRBV12-5 and TRBJ2-3; D call uncertain. Germline assignment: CDR1 LGHNT and CDR2 FRNRAP. The CDR3 has 16 amino acids. With 4 bases removed from V and 1 base from J, the gap between germline ends came to 15 bases. CDR3 sequence: CASGSSFSVGTDTQYF. Written as DNA, the CDR3 is TGTGCTAGTGGTTCCTCCTTCTCCGTAGGCACAGATACGCAGTATTTT.

V gene TRBV30 combines with J gene TRBJ2-2, with 8 bases lining up with TRBD1. V shed 1 base, J shed 4 bases, and the junction held 2 bases outside the gene matches. Germline CDR1 is GTSNPN and CDR2 is SVGIG (reference sequence). CDR3 length: 14 amino acids. Written as DNA, the CDR3 is TGTGCCTGGAGTGAAGACAGGGGCACCGGGGAGCTGTTTTTT. It specifies CAWSEDRGTGELFF.

CDR3 loop: CASSLGVPGEYYNEQFF. The DNA for the CDR3 is TGTGCCAGCAGCTTGGGGGTCCCCGGAGAGTACTACAATGAGCAGTTCTTC. The genes are TRBV5-6 and TRBJ2-1; D unresolved. V was trimmed by 0 bases and J by 3 bases, leaving 16 bases between them. CDR1 SGHDT and CDR2 YYEEEE come from the germline V gene. The CDR3 totals 17 residues.

The chain couples TRBV30 to TRBJ2-7; weak D call: TRBD2 (6 bases). The CDR3 is 14 amino acids. V shed 0 bases and J shed 3 bases, with 12 bases lying between them. Germline loops: CDR1 GTSNPN, CDR2 SVGIG (reference sequence). The CDR3 protein is CAWSVGTSGYEQYF. The CDR3 DNA reads as TGTGCCTGGAGTGTCGGGACTTCGGGCTACGAGCAGTACTTC.

This rearrangement joins TRBV5-1 to TRBJ1-1; 8 bases align to TRBD1. The CDR3 sequence is 15 residues long. From germline, CDR1 is SGHRS and CDR2 YFSETQ. V trimming: 2 bases; J trimming: 2 bases; junction bases outside the gene matches: 5. In DNA, the CDR3 is TGCGCCAGCAGCTTAAACAGGGGGTCCAACACTGAAGCTTTCTTT. Its protein is CASSLNRGSNTEAFF.

V and J are TRBV6-2 or TRBV6-3 and TRBJ1-2; possibly TRBD1 for D (6 bases). There are 15 residues in the CDR3. Germline assignment: CDR1 MNHEY and CDR2 SVGEGT. V lost 5 bases and J 8 bases, leaving 21 bases between the germline ends. The CDR3: CASSQPNRVSYGYTF. The DNA for the CDR3 is TGTGCCAGCAGTCAACCGAACAGGGTTTCATACGGCTACACCTTC.

The V call is TRBV5-1, the J call TRBJ1-1, with 7 positions matching TRBD1. The ends lost 3 bases at V and 2 bases at J; junction bases unmatched: 4. Germline loops: CDR1 SGHRS, CDR2 YFSETQ. This CDR3 has 14 amino acids. The CDR3 is CASSSGQYNTEAFF. The CDR3 DNA follows: TGCGCCAGCAGCTCGGGACAGTATAACACTGAAGCTTTCTTT.

The CDR3 DNA reads as TGTGCCAGCAGCTTAGCGGCCAGGGGGCTCTACGAGCAGTACTTC. This sequence encodes CASSLAARGLYEQYF. V and J are TRBV7-8 and TRBJ2-7; 8 bases line up with TRBD1. The CDR3 covers 15 residues. Unmatched junction bases numbered 4, after V lost 0 bases and J lost 3 bases. Germline V gene sequence: CDR1 SGHVS, CDR2 FQNEAQ.

The chain employs TRBV4-1 and TRBJ1-6, with D uncertain. The CDR3 length is 14 residues. Germline values: CDR1 MGHRA, CDR2 YSYEKL. V was clipped by 0 bases and J by 8 bases, with 8 bases between them. CDR3 amino acids: CASSQDRGHSPLHF. The CDR3 DNA follows: TGCGCCAGCAGCCAAGACCGTGGGCATTCACCCCTCCACTTT.

This clone was seen only once. The chain carries TRBV6-2 or TRBV6-3 and TRBJ2-1, with 11 bases that match TRBD1. Germline values: CDR1 MNHEY, CDR2 SVGEGT. The V gene end was trimmed by 5 bases and the J gene end by 6 bases; junction bases not matched to a gene: 6. This CDR3 is 15 amino acids long. CDR3 sequence: CASSTGDRGVNEQFF. In DNA form, the CDR3 reads TGTGCCAGCAGTACCGGGGACAGGGGGGTCAATGAGCAGTTCTTC.